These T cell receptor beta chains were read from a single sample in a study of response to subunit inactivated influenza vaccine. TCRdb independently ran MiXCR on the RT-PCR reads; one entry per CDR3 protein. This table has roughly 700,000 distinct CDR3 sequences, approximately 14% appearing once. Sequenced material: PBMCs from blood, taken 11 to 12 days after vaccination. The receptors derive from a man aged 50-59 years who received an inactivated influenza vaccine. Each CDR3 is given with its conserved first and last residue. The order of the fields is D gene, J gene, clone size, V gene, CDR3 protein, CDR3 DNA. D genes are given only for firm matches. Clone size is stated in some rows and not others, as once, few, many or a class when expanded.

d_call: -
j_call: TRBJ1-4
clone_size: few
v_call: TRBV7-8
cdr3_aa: CASSFGGKLFF
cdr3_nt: TGTGCCAGCAGCTTCGGGGGAAAACTGTTTTTT

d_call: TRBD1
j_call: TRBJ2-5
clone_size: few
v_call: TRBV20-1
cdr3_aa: CSADRGHQETQYF
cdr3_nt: TGCAGTGCCGACAGGGGCCACCAAGAGACCCAGTACTTC

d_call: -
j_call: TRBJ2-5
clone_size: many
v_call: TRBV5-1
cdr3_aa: CASSPTGSQETQYF
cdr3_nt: TGCGCCAGCAGCCCGACAGGTTCCCAAGAGACCCAGTACTTC

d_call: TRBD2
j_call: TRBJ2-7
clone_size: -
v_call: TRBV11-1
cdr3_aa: CASSSTRARGGSSYEQYF
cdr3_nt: TGTGCCAGCAGCTCAACTAGGGCTCGGGGGGGAAGCTCCTACGAGCAGTACTTC

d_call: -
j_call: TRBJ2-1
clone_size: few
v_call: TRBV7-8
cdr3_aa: CASSLRTAGNEQFF
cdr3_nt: TGTGCCAGCAGCTTACGGACAGCTGGGAATGAGCAGTTCTTC

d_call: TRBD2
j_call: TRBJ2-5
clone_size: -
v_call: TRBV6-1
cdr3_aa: CASSRTGLASKETQYF
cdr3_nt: TGTGCCAGCAGCCGAACTGGACTAGCGAGTAAAGAGACCCAGTACTTC

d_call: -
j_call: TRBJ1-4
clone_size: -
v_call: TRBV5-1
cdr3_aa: CASRAGTTGEKLFF
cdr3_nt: TGCGCCAGCAGAGCCGGGACAACGGGTGAAAAACTGTTTTTT

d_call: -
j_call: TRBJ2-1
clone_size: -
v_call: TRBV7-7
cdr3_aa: CASSLGLAEVTEQFF
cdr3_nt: TGTGCCAGCAGCTTAGGGTTGGCGGAGGTCACTGAGCAGTTCTTC

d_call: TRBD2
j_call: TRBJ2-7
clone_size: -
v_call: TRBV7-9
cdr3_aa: CASTLAGLAGDKQYF
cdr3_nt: TGTGCCAGCACCCTAGCCGGACTAGCGGGAGATAAGCAGTACTTC

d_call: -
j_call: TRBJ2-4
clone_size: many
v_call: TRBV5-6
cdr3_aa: CASNHQGNIQYF
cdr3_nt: TGTGCCAGCAACCACCAGGGAAACATTCAGTACTTC

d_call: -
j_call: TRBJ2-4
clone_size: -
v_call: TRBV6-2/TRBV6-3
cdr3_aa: CASSYDPGTAKNIQYF
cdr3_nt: TGTGCCAGCAGTTATGATCCCGGGACAGCCAAAAACATTCAGTACTTC

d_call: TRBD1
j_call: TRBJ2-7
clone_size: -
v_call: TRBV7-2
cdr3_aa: CASSLTGTGHGEQYF
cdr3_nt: TGTGCCAGCAGCCTGACCGGGACAGGGCACGGAGAGCAGTACTTC

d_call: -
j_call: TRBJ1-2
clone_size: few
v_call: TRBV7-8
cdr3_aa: CASSVQADYGYTF
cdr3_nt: TGTGCCAGCAGCGTACAGGCTGACTATGGCTACACCTTC

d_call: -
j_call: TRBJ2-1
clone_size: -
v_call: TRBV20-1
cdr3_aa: CSAPPGLRSYNEQFF
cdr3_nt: TGCAGTGCCCCCCCCGGACTTCGCTCCTACAATGAGCAGTTCTTC

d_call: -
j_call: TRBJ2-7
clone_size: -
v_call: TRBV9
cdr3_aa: CASSVEPTGTSEQYF
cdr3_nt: TGTGCCAGCAGCGTAGAACCAACAGGGACATCCGAGCAGTACTTC

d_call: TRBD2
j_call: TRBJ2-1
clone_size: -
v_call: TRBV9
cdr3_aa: CASSVALAGGTYNEQFF
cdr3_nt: TGTGCCAGCAGCGTAGCACTAGCGGGAGGCACGTACAATGAGCAGTTCTTC

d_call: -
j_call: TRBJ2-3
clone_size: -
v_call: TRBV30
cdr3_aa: CAWSLGYPGTADTQYF
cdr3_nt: TGTGCCTGGAGTTTGGGATACCCCGGAACCGCAGATACGCAGTATTTT

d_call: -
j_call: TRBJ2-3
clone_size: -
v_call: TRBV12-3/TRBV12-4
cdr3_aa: CASSSSDRSTDTQYF
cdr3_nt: TGTGCCAGCAGCAGCTCGGACCGTTCCACAGATACGCAGTATTTT

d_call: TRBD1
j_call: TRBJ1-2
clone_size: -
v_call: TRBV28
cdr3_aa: CASTDVTGASIYGYTF
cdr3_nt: TGTGCCAGCACAGACGTTACAGGGGCTAGTATCTATGGCTACACCTTC

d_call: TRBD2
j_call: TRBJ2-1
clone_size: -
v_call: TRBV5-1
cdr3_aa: CASSTSGSGYNEQFF
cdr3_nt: TGCGCCAGCAGTACAAGCGGGAGCGGCTACAATGAGCAGTTCTTC

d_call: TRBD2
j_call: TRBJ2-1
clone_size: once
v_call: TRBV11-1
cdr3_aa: CASSFPALAGGLSSYNEQFF
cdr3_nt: TGTGCCAGCAGCTTCCCCGCCCTAGCGGGGGGGCTGAGCTCCTACAATGAGCAGTTCTTC

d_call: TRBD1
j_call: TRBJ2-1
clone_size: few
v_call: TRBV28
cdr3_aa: CASSRGHEQFF
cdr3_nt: TGTGCCAGCAGTAGGGGGCATGAGCAGTTCTTC

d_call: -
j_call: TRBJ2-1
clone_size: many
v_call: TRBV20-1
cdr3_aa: CSAQTVVSYNEQFF
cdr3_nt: TGCAGTGCGCAGACGGTGGTGTCCTACAATGAGCAGTTCTTC

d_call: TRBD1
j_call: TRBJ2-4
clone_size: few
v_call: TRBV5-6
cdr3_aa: CASSLRTGARSSVNIQYF
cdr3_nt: TGTGCCAGCAGCTTGAGGACAGGGGCCCGCAGCAGCGTAAACATTCAGTACTTC

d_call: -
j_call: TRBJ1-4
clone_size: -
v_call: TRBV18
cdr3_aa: CASSPGEYNEKLFF
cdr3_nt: TGTGCCAGCTCACCCGGAGAGTATAATGAAAAACTGTTTTTT

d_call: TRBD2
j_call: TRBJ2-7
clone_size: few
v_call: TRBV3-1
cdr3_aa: CASSQDGTGGNEQYF
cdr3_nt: TGTGCCAGCAGCCAAGATGGGACGGGGGGTAACGAGCAGTACTTC

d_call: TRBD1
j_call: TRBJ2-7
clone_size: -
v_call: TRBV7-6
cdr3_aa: CASSLEIWDRQGEQYF
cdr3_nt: TGTGCCAGCAGCTTAGAGATTTGGGACAGGCAAGGCGAGCAGTACTTC

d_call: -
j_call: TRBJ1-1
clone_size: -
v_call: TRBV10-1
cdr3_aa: CASSERWGAEAFF
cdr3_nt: TGCGCCAGCAGTGAGAGGTGGGGGGCTGAAGCTTTCTTT